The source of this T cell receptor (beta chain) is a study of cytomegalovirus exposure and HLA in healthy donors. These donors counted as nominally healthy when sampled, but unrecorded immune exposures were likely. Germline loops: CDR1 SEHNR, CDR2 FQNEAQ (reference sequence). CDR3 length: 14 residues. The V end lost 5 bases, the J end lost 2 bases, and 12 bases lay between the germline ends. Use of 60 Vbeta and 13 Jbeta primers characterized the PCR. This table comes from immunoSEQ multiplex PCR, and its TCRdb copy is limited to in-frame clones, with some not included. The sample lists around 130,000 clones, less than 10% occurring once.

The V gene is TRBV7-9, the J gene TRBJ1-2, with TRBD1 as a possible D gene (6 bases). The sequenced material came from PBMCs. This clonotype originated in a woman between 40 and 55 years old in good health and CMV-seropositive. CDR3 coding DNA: TGTGCCAGCAGCCTAAGGGGGGGAAACTATGGCTACACCTTC. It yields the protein CASSLRGGNYGYTF.